The 14 T cell receptor beta chains given below trace back to one sample, sequenced in a study of T cells in Graves' hyperthyroidism and ophthalmopathy. The investigators amplified TCR beta CDR3 regions from RNA transcripts. A set of HTBI primers served as the primers for a first-round RT-PCR of the TCR CDR3. Using its own MiXCR run on the multiplex PCR reads, TCRdb lists one record per CDR3 protein. The sample contains around 600,000 distinct CDR3 sequences, roughly a sixth of which appear only once. Specimen: blood. Receptor source: a woman aged 40 to 55 with Graves' ophthalmopathy.

This clonotype was picked up many times. The V call is TRBV29-1, the J call TRBJ2-5; 7 nucleotides agree with TRBD2. The CDR3 runs to 13 residues. V was pared by 3 bases and J by 5 bases, with 6 bases of the junction left unmatched. Germline CDR1 SQVTM, CDR2 ANQGSEA. CDR3 protein: CSVDSAGAETQYF. Here the CDR3 DNA reads TGCAGCGTTGATTCTGCGGGAGCGGAGACCCAGTACTTC.

This clonotype was detected many times. The CDR3 spells CAWSVQGAGGYTF. The CDR3 nucleotides read TGTGCCTGGAGTGTTCAGGGGGCGGGAGGCTACACCTTC. The chain couples TRBV30 to TRBJ1-2, with 8 bases identical to TRBD1. This CDR3 contains 13 residues. V lost 0 bases, J lost 8 bases, and 5 bases stayed unmatched. From germline, CDR1 is GTSNPN and CDR2 SVGIG (reference sequence).

This clonotype came up a few times. V is TRBV19 and J is TRBJ1-5; D unresolved. Germline CDR1 and CDR2: LNHDA and SQIVND (reference sequence). The CDR3 consists of 13 residues. Trimming stripped 7 bases from V and 1 base from J, with 8 bases between. CDR3 loop: CASNWESNQPQHF. The CDR3 nucleotides read TGTGCCAGTAATTGGGAAAGCAATCAGCCCCAGCATTTT. Complete variable domain (other parts from reference TRBV19 and TRBJ1-5): DGGITQSPKYLFRKEGQNVTLSCEQNLNHDAMYWYRQDPGQGLRLIYYSQIVNDFQKGDIAEGYSVSREKKESFPLTVTSAQKNPTAFYLCASNWESNQPQHFGDGTRLSIL.

The chain links TRBV20-1 to TRBJ1-6, with D maybe TRBD1 (6 bases). Germline lookup yields CDR1 DFQATT and CDR2 SNEGSKA (reference sequence). V was cut by 6 bases and J by 5 bases, with 11 bases left in between. The CDR3 contains 13 residues. The CDR3 sequence: CSAPGQNNSPLHF. The CDR3 nucleotides read TGCAGTGCACCCGGACAGAATAATTCACCCCTCCACTTT.

This clonotype has at least ten counts. The rearrangement links TRBV30 to TRBJ2-1; D may correspond to TRBD1 or TRBD2 (6 bases each). This CDR3 region has 14 residues. The germline V gene has CDR1 GTSNPN and CDR2 SVGIG (reference sequence). V was cut by 1 base and J by 6 bases, with 13 bases left in between. The CDR3 coding sequence is TGTGCCTGGAGTGAGGGGGGACGGTTCAATGAGCAGTTCTTC. It is translated as CAWSEGGRFNEQFF. Drawing the rest from reference TRBV30 and TRBJ2-1, the complete variable domain is SQTIHQWPATLVQPVGSPLSLECTVEGTSNPNLYWYRQAAGRGLQLLFYSVGIGQISSEVPQNLSASRPQDRQFILSSKKLLLSDSGFYLCAWSEGGRFNEQFFGPGTRLTVL.

The chain is built from TRBV5-1 and TRBJ2-7; weak D call: TRBD2 (5 bases). There are 13 residues in the CDR3. Germline V gene data show CDR1 as SGHRS and CDR2 as YFSETQ. Trimming cost V 0 bases and J 7 bases, with 11 bases left between them. CDR3 loop: CASSLDPSGEQYF. In DNA form, the CDR3 reads TGCGCCAGCAGCTTGGACCCCTCGGGGGAGCAGTACTTC.

The chain recombines TRBV7-8 with TRBJ2-7; D gene unclear. The V and J ends lost 1 base and 4 bases respectively, with 14 bases between them. Germline CDR1 is SGHVS and CDR2 is FQNEAQ. The length of the CDR3 is 15 residues. The CDR3 DNA sequence: TGTGCCAGCAGCTTAGGGCCCAGCTCAGAGTACGAGCAGTACTTC. This encodes CASSLGPSSEYEQYF.

This clonotype was recorded at least ten times. This sequence joins TRBV29-1 and TRBJ1-3; TRBD1 agrees at 7 bases. CDR3 size: 13 residues. Per the germline V gene, CDR1 is SQVTM and CDR2 is ANQGSEA. V shed 8 bases, J shed 3 bases, and the junction held 7 bases outside the gene matches. The DNA for the CDR3 is TGCAGCTATTCGACAGGGAATGGAAACACCATATATTTT. It yields the protein CSYSTGNGNTIYF.

This clonotype was picked up many times. The genes are TRBV5-5 and TRBJ1-1; the D gene is possibly TRBD1 (6 bases). This CDR3 spans 15 amino acids. V lost 2 bases and J lost 1, with 12 bases in between. CDR1 SGHKS and CDR2 YYEKEE come from the germline V gene (reference sequence). CDR3 in DNA: TGTGCCAGCAGCTTCACCGGGACAAAGAACACTGAAGCTTTCTTT. As protein: CASSFTGTKNTEAFF.

This clonotype was seen a few times. The chain recombines TRBV5-1 with TRBJ2-5, with TRBD1 matching over 7 bases. This CDR3 is built from 14 residues. V shed 3 bases and J 5 bases; nucleotides not matched to a gene: 7. Germline-derived CDR1 and CDR2 are SGHRS and YFSETQ. In DNA, the CDR3 is TGCGCCAGCAGCTCCACAGGGGTTTGGGAGACCCAGTACTTC. Its translation is CASSSTGVWETQYF.

The chain uses TRBV20-1 and TRBJ2-3, with 9 bases matching TRBD2. CDR3 length: 18 amino acids. Trimming removed 1 base from V and 0 bases from J; junction bases left unmatched: 11. The germline V gene has CDR1 DFQATT and CDR2 SNEGSKA (reference sequence). CDR3 in DNA: TGCAGTGCTAGAGGTAGCGGGGGCCACCCCAAAAGCACAGATACGCAGTATTTT. This codes for CSARGSGGHPKSTDTQYF.

This clonotype was detected a few times. J is TRBJ2-3 and V is TRBV12-3 or TRBV12-4; D possibly corresponds to TRBD2 (6 bases). This CDR3 has 17 residues. Trimming left V 7 bases short and J 0 bases short, with 20 bases between. CDR3 loop: CASKGRDDFPSTDTQYF. CDR3 nucleotide sequence: TGTGCCAGCAAGGGGCGGGATGATTTTCCTAGCACAGATACGCAGTATTTT.

This clonotype was seen at least ten times. The V gene is TRBV18, the J gene TRBJ2-5; perhaps TRBD1 as D (5 bases). Per the germline V gene, CDR1 is KGHSH and CDR2 is LQKENI. Trimming removed 3 bases from V and 2 bases from J, with 7 bases in between. This CDR3 contains 13 residues. CDR3 sequence reads: CASSPRTQETQYF. The CDR3 DNA sequence: TGTGCCAGCTCACCGAGGACACAAGAGACCCAGTACTTC.

This clonotype showed up many times. The V call is TRBV20-1, the J call TRBJ1-4; 7 bases align to TRBD1. The J segment lost 5 bases and the V segment lost 5 bases, leaving 14 bases of the junction unmatched. The CDR3 sequence is 16 residues long. The germline V gene encodes CDR1 DFQATT and CDR2 SNEGSKA (reference sequence). For the CDR3, the DNA is TGCAGTGCTCGGGGAGGTTCCGGGACAGCAAATGAAAAACTGTTTTTT. Its translation is CSARGGSGTANEKLFF.